This TCR beta chain emerged from a study of human T cells and chemical hapten exposure. Overall study: The study traced per-sample TCR yield variation mainly to small differences in pooled library volumes. General study results and limits: No shift was seen in TCRs above 1 in 1000 frequency with DPC sensitization.

This clonotype was seen many times. Its specificity is not known. Time point specified: healthy volunteer bleed at 2 weeks. Extraction of total RNA was performed on unfractionated whole blood. The ends lost 3 bases at V and 6 bases at J; junction bases unmatched: 6. CDR3 length: 17 amino acids. Germline V gene sequence: CDR1 SGDLS, CDR2 YYNGEE. The library labeled individual cDNA molecules by adding unique molecular identifiers to them. As originally analysed: 96,000 or so TCRs per sample was the median, with a range of about 20,000 to 690,600. In TCRdb, the RACE reads were re-called with MiXCR into one record per CDR3 protein. V and J calls and clone size were set by TCRdb, not the authors. The table shows about 50,000 distinct CDR3 sequences, with over 3.5% occurring only once.

The clonotype comes from a female donor in good health. Some clones in this sample may be carry-over from other donors' samples. The J gene is TRBJ2-1, the V gene TRBV9; TRBD2 agrees at 16 bases. The sequenced material came from whole blood. CDR3 residues: CASSAPGLAGGVNEQFF. The CDR3 region has the DNA TGTGCCAGCAGCGCGCCGGGACTAGCGGGGGGGGTCAATGAGCAGTTCTTC.